These T cell receptor beta chains were read from a single sample in a study of identifying expanded T cells in peripheral blood. Measured with immunoSEQ multiplex PCR; TCRdb has only the in-frame clones, and not every one. Of under 150,000 clones detected, more than 80% appear once; the ten largest clones hold approximately 3%. The sample taken for sequencing was blood. These receptors were taken from a person aged 18 to 70 in good health. Each CDR3 is given with its conserved first and last residue. A D gene is named only where the DNA matches it firmly. A clone size is listed for some rows: how often the clone was seen (once, few, many), or a class if it is expanded.

D gene	clone size	V gene	J gene	CDR3 protein	CDR3 DNA
NA	NA	TRBV9	TRBJ1-1	CASSGGLNTEAFF	TGTGCCAGCAGCGGTGGGTTGAACACTGAAGCTTTCTTT
TRBD1	NA	TRBV9	TRBJ1-1	CASSPLQGADTEAFF	TGTGCCAGCAGCCCCCTACAGGGGGCAGACACTGAAGCTTTCTTT
TRBD1	NA	TRBV4-3	TRBJ1-2	CASSQNLPGQGHYGYTF	TGCGCCAGCAGCCAGAACCTCCCGGGACAGGGGCACTATGGCTACACCTTC
NA	NA	TRBV9	TRBJ1-4	CASSGGGSFDEKLFF	TGTGCCAGCAGTGGTGGGGGGTCTTTTGATGAAAAACTGTTTTTT
NA	NA	TRBV30	TRBJ2-1	CAWSVGAIREFF	TGTGCCTGGAGTGTAGGCGCTATCCGGGAGTTCTTC
TRBD1	NA	TRBV10-2	TRBJ1-1	CASRGTGNTEAFF	TGCGCCAGCAGAGGGACAGGGAACACTGAAGCTTTCTTT
TRBD1	NA	TRBV6-1	TRBJ2-7	CASKGQGTYEQYF	TGTGCCAGCAAAGGACAGGGGACCTACGAGCAGTACTTC
NA	once	TRBV14	TRBJ1-2	CASSQGTGGHYGYTF	TGTGCCAGCAGCCAAGGAACGGGGGGGCACTACGGCTACACCTTC
NA	few	TRBV15	TRBJ1-2	CATSIGRMSVYGYTF	TGTGCCACCAGCATCGGGAGGATGTCTGTCTATGGCTACACCTTC
NA	NA	TRBV11-2	TRBJ1-6	CASSLGTNNSPLHF	TGTGCCAGCAGCTTAGGGACAAATAATTCACCCCTCCACTTT
NA	NA	TRBV5-1	TRBJ2-1	CASSLAPKPNEQFF	TGCGCCAGCAGCTTGGCCCCTAAACCCAATGAGCAGTTCTTC
NA	few	TRBV7-9	TRBJ1-3	CASSSMNSGNTIYF	TGTGCCAGCAGCTCGATGAACTCTGGAAACACCATATATTTT
NA	NA	TRBV5-1	TRBJ2-3	CASSFPQSTDTQYF	TGCGCCAGCAGCTTCCCACAGAGCACAGATACGCAGTATTTT
TRBD2	NA	TRBV2	TRBJ2-5	CASSVYGLAGGLQETQYF	TGTGCCAGCAGTGTATACGGACTAGCGGGGGGGCTCCAAGAGACCCAGTACTTC
TRBD1	NA	TRBV18	TRBJ1-2	CASSPPGTGSGYTF	TGTGCCAGCTCACCACCCGGGACAGGGAGTGGCTACACCTTC
NA	NA	TRBV9	TRBJ2-1	CASSGRGPDNEQFF	TGTGCCAGCAGCGGGCGGGGGCCCGACAATGAGCAGTTCTTC
NA	NA	TRBV5-1	TRBJ1-2	CASSLGSSTGYGYTF	TGCGCCAGCAGCTTAGGATCGTCGACGGGCTATGGCTACACCTTC
NA	NA	TRBV11-3	TRBJ2-2	CASSQSRFSVEANTGELFF	TGTGCCAGCAGCCAAAGTAGGTTTTCCGTAGAAGCGAACACCGGGGAGCTGTTTTTT